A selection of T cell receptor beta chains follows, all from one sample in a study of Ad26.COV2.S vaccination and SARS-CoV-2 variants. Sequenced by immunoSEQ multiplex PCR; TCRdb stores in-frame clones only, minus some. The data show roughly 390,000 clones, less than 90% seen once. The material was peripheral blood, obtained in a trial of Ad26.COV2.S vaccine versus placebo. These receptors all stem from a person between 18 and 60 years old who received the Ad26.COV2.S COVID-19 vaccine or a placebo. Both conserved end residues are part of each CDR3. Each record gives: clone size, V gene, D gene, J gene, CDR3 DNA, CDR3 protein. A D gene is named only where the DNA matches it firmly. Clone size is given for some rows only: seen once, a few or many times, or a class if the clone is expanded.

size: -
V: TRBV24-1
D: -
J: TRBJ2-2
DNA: TGTGCCACCAGTGATTTTCGCACCGGGGAGCTGTTTTTT
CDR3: CATSDFRTGELFF

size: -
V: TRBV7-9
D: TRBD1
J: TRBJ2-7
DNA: TGTGCCAGCAGCAAACCCGCGGGACAGGGTTTTAGGGAGCAGTACTTC
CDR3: CASSKPAGQGFREQYF

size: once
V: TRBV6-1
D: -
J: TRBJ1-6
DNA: TGTGCCAGCAGTGACGAGACAACCTATAATTCACCCCTCCACTTT
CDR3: CASSDETTYNSPLHF

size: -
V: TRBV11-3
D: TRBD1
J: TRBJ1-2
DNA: TGTGCCAGCAGCTACCAGGGGGCGTTCTATGGCTACACCTTC
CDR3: CASSYQGAFYGYTF

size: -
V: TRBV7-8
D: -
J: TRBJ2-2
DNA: TGTGCCAGCAGCCCGGGTAGTGCGGGGACCGGGGAGCTGTTTTTT
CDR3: CASSPGSAGTGELFF

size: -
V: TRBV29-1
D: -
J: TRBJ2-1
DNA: TGCAGCGGGGGGGAGGTCCACAATGAGCAGTTCTTC
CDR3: CSGGEVHNEQFF

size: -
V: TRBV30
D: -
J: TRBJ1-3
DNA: TGTGCCTGGGTGAGCGGTTCTGGAAACACCATATATTTT
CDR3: CAWVSGSGNTIYF

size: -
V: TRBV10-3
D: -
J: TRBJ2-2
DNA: TGTGCCACTAGGACGGGCGCGAACACCGGGGAGCTGTTTTTT
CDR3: CATRTGANTGELFF

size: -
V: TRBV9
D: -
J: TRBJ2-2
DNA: TGTGCCAGCAGCCCCGTGGCTAACACCGGGGAGCTGTTTTTT
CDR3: CASSPVANTGELFF

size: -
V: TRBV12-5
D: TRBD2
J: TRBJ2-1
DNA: TGTGCTAGTGGTTTGGCGACTAGCGGGGGGGCATATGAGCAGTTCTTC
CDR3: CASGLATSGGAYEQFF

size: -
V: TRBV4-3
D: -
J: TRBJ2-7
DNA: TGCGCCAGCAGCCAAGATCTCGGGGCGCAAGAAAAATCCTTC
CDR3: CASSQDLGAQEKSF

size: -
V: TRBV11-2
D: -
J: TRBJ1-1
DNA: TGTGCCAGCAGCTTACTGCAGGGGAGAGCTTTCTTT
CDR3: CASSLLQGRAFF

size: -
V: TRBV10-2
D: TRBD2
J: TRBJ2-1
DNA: TGCGCCAGCAGTGGGACTAGCGGGGACGAGCAGTTCTTC
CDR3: CASSGTSGDEQFF

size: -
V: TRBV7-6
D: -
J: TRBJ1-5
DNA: TGTGCCAGCAGCTTAGAGGAATATAGCAATCAGCCCCAGCATTTT
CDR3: CASSLEEYSNQPQHF

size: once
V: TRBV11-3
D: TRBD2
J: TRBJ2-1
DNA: TGTGCCAGCAGCTTAGGGGGGGACTACCACAATGAGCAGTTCTTC
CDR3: CASSLGGDYHNEQFF

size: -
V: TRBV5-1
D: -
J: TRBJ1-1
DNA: TGCGCCAGCAGTTTAACGAACACTGAAGCTTTCTTT
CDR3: CASSLTNTEAFF

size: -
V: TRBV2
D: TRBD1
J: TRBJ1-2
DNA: TGTGCCAGCAGTGAGCTGTCAGGGGGGAACTATGGCTACACCTTC
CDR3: CASSELSGGNYGYTF

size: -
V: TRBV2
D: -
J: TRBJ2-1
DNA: TGTGCCAGCAGGACGGGGGCCTACAATGAGCAGTTCTTC
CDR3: CASRTGAYNEQFF

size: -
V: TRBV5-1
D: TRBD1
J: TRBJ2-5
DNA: TGCGCCAGTTCTCAGGGGGTAAGGGAGACCCAGTACTTC
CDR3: CASSQGVRETQYF

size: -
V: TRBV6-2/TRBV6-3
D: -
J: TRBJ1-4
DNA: TGTGCCAGCAGTTACCGGCAGGGGAATGAAAAACTGTTTTTT
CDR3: CASSYRQGNEKLFF

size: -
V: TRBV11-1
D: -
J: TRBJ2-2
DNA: TGTGCCAGCAGCTCTCTGGGCACCGGGGAGCTGTTTTTT
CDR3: CASSSLGTGELFF

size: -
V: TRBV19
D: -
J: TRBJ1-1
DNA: TGTGCCAGTAGTATTGCGGACTACACTGAAGCTTTCTTT
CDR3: CASSIADYTEAFF

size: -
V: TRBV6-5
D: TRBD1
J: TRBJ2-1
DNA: TGTGCCAGCTTGGGGACAGGGAATGAGCAGTTCTTC
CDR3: CASLGTGNEQFF

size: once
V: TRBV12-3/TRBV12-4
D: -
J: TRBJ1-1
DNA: TGTGCCAGCAGTTCCAGGGGGAACACTGAAGCTTTCTTT
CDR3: CASSSRGNTEAFF

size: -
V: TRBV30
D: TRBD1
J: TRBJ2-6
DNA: TGTGCCTGGTCACAGGGGTCTGGGGCCAACGTCCTGACTTTC
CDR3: CAWSQGSGANVLTF

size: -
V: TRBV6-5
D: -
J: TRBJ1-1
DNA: TGTGCCACACGTTATTTGAACACTGAAGCTTTCTTT
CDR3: CATRYLNTEAFF

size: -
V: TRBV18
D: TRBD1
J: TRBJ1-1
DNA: TGTGCCAGCTCACCAGACAGGGTAACTGAAGCTTTCTTT
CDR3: CASSPDRVTEAFF

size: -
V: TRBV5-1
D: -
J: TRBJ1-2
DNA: TGCGCCAGCAGCTTGACCAAGACAGAAGGCTACACCTTC
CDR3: CASSLTKTEGYTF

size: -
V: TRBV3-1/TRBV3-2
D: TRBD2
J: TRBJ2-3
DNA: TGTGCCAGCAGCCAAGGAGATCGGGGGGAGGGAGATACGCAGTATTTT
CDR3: CASSQGDRGEGDTQYF

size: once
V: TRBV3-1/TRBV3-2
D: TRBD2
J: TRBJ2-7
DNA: TGTGCCAGCAGCCAAGTTCTAGCGGGGGCCACCTACGAGCAGTACTTC
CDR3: CASSQVLAGATYEQYF

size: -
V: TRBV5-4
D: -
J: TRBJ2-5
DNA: TGTGCCAGCAGCTTGGGAGGTTCCCAAGAGACCCAGTACTTC
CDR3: CASSLGGSQETQYF

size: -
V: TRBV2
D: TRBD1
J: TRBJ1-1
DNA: TGTGCCAGCAGGCGGGGACAGCCGAACACTGAAGCTTTCTTT
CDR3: CASRRGQPNTEAFF

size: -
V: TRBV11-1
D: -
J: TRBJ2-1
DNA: TGTGCCAGCAGCTTATCTTCGGGGGCGCAGAATGAGCAGTTCTTC
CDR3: CASSLSSGAQNEQFF

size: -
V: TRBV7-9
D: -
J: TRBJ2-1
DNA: TGTGCCAGCGACGGAGGTAGATTCTTCAACGAGCAGTTCTTC
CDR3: CASDGGRFFNEQFF

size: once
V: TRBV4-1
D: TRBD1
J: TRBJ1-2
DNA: TGCGCCAGCAGCCGCACCGGGACAGACTACGGCTACACCTTC
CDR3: CASSRTGTDYGYTF

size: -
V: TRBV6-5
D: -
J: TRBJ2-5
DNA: TGTGCCAGCAACCCGTTCAGGGTTGGAGAGACCCAGTACTTC
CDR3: CASNPFRVGETQYF

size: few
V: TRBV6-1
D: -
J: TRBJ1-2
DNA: TGTGCCAGCAGTGAAGCGCGTGGCAGAATCTATGGCTACACCTTC
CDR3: CASSEARGRIYGYTF

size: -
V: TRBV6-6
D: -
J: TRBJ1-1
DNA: TGTGCCAGCAGTTACTCCCAAAATTCCGAAGCTTTCTTT
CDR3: CASSYSQNSEAFF

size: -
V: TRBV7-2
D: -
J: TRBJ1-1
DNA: TGTGCCAGCAGCTTAGCGTCAGAGAACACTGAAGCTTTCTTT
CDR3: CASSLASENTEAFF

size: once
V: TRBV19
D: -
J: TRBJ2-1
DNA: TGTGCCAGTAGTATAGTAGGTCGGGGCCGCTCCTACAATGAGCAGTTCTTC
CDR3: CASSIVGRGRSYNEQFF

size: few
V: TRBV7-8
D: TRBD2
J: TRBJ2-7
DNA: TGTGCCAGCAGCTTATCTAGGACTAGCGGGAACTCCTACGAGCAGTACTTC
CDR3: CASSLSRTSGNSYEQYF